Listed here are 14 T cell receptor beta chains from one sample, sequenced in a study of human T cells and chemical hapten exposure. As for time point: patch test 1, 2 weeks after DPC sensitization. Regarding treatment: therapeutic diphenylcyclopropenone sensitization with weekly scalp DPC. TCRdb reprocessed the RACE reads via MiXCR and lists one record per CDR3 protein. The profile shows around 190,000 distinct CDR3 sequences, 20% to 25% of them singletons. The sample here was whole blood, taken in connection with sensitization to the hapten diphenylcyclopropenone (DPC). The receptors shown here come from a woman aged 50 to 60 with alopecia areata. Some clones in this sample may be carry-over from other donors' samples.

This clonotype was found a few times. V usage is TRBV3-1 and J usage is TRBJ2-1; TRBD2 is a possible D gene (5 bases). In germline, CDR1 is LGHDT, CDR2 YNNKEL (reference sequence). This CDR3 contains 17 residues. Trimming took 0 bases from V and 9 from J, leaving 21 bases between them. CDR3 sequence reads: CASSQDTPGWMFGEQFF. The CDR3 bases are TGTGCCAGCAGCCAAGATACCCCGGGGTGGATGTTTGGTGAGCAGTTCTTC.

The chain couples TRBV20-1 to TRBJ2-7; 8 bases map to TRBD2. The V gene end was trimmed by 0 bases and the J gene end by 2 bases; junction bases not matched to a gene: 9. The length of the CDR3 is 16 residues. Germline loops: CDR1 DFQATT, CDR2 SNEGSKA (reference sequence). The CDR3 DNA sequence: TGCAGTGCTAGAGATGCGGCACTAGCGGATACCTACGAGCAGTACTTC. Translation: CSARDAALADTYEQYF.

J is TRBJ2-1 and V is TRBV27, with TRBD2 matching over 14 bases. This CDR3 has 15 amino acids. The germline V gene has CDR1 MNHEY and CDR2 SMNVEV (reference sequence). The J segment lost 9 bases and the V segment lost 5 bases, leaving 6 bases of the junction unmatched. The CDR3 region has the DNA TGTGCCAGCAGTACCGGGACTAGCGGGAGACCTGAGCAGTTCTTC. Translated: CASSTGTSGRPEQFF.

This clonotype has more than one count but fewer than ten. The chain links TRBV7-6 to TRBJ2-5; TRBD1 agrees at 8 bases. The CDR3 spans 16 residues. Germline CDR1 is SGHVS and CDR2 is FNYEAQ. The junction had 11 bases not matched to a gene; V was cut back by 4 bases and J by 4 bases. CDR3 nucleotides: TGTGCCAGCAGCTCAAGTTCGGGCAGGGGGCCAGAGACCCAGTACTTC. Protein product: CASSSSSGRGPETQYF.

The table lists this clonotype with a few counts. The chain employs TRBV12-3 or TRBV12-4 and TRBJ2-1, with 7 nucleotides matching TRBD1. With V trimmed by 5 bases and J by 8 bases, 6 bases remained unmatched. CDR3 size: 13 residues. The CDR3 protein is CASSSHRGYEQFF. CDR3 nucleotide sequence: TGTGCCAGCAGTAGTCACAGGGGCTATGAGCAGTTCTTC.

This chain uses TRBV6-2 or TRBV6-3 with TRBJ2-4, with unresolved D. The length of the CDR3 is 14 residues. Germline V gene lookup returns CDR1 MNHEY and CDR2 SVGEGT. V was cut by 6 bases and J by 7 bases, with 16 bases left in between. The CDR3 region is CASSQAVVRNIQYF. The CDR3 coding sequence is TGTGCCAGCAGCCAAGCAGTAGTTCGCAACATTCAGTACTTC.

The chain joins TRBV10-2 to TRBJ2-1; D perhaps matches TRBD2 (7 bases). The CDR3 is 16 amino acids. Trimming pared 2 bases from V and 1 base from J, leaving 12 bases between. In germline, CDR1 is WSHSY, CDR2 SAAADI. CDR3 bases: TGCGCCAGCAGTGAGAGGGGGGGCGGATCCTACAATGAGCAGTTCTTC. Translation: CASSERGGGSYNEQFF.

This chain joins TRBV20-1 and TRBJ2-1; 8 bases align to TRBD2. The CDR3 loop spans 18 amino acids. J was trimmed by 6 bases and V by 2 bases; bases with no gene match: 18. The germline V gene encodes CDR1 DFQATT and CDR2 SNEGSKA (reference sequence). CDR3 in amino acids: CSARPPGGGLGYVNEQFF. CDR3 nucleotide sequence: TGCAGTGCTAGACCGCCCGGCGGGGGACTAGGCTACGTCAATGAGCAGTTCTTC.

Only a few counts were recorded for this clonotype. The gene calls are TRBV20-1 and TRBJ1-2; D perhaps matches TRBD1 (6 bases). CDR3 length: 13 amino acids. Germline V gene data show CDR1 as DFQATT and CDR2 as SNEGSKA (reference sequence). Trimming cost V 2 bases and J 2 bases, with 9 bases left between them. CDR3 sequence reads: CSARPGQNYGYTF. CDR3 nucleotides: TGCAGTGCTAGACCCGGACAGAACTATGGCTACACCTTC.

This sequence joins TRBV13 and TRBJ2-6; no clear D gene. With 3 bases removed from V and 0 bases from J, the gap between germline ends came to 9 bases. This CDR3 region has 16 residues. Germline V gene data show CDR1 as PRHDT and CDR2 as FYEKMQ (reference sequence). The DNA for the CDR3 is TGTGCCAGCAGCTTTAAGCCCAGCTCTGGGGCCAACGTCCTGACTTTC. This sequence encodes CASSFKPSSGANVLTF.

This clonotype appeared a few times. This chain joins TRBV20-1 and TRBJ2-5; TRBD2 matches at 7 bases. CDR1 is DFQATT, CDR2 SNEGSKA, per germline (reference sequence). V was clipped by 0 bases and J by 4 bases; unmatched bases: 5. The CDR3 extends over 14 amino acids. The CDR3, as DNA: TGCAGTGCTAGAGATCGGGCTAGCGGAGAGACCCAGTACTTC. It specifies CSARDRASGETQYF.

The V gene is TRBV6-2 or TRBV6-3, the J gene TRBJ2-2; D gene ambiguous. The CDR3 runs to 16 residues. Germline V gives CDR1 MNHEY, CDR2 SVGEGT. V lost 7 bases and J lost 1, with 16 bases in between. The CDR3 coding sequence is TGTGCCAGCATTCCCCTGGGAATTGGGAACACCGGGGAGCTGTTTTTT. Amino acids: CASIPLGIGNTGELFF.

The V call is TRBV7-8, the J call TRBJ2-7; 9 bases are a match to TRBD1. The trim removed 2 bases at V and 1 base at J, leaving 9 bases unmatched. Looked up from germline, CDR1 is SGHVS and CDR2 is FQNEAQ. The CDR3 covers 17 residues. The CDR3 nucleotides read TGTGCCAGCAGCTTAAGAACCTCCGGGACAGGGTCCTACGAGCAGTACTTC. Its translation: CASSLRTSGTGSYEQYF.

A few counts support this clonotype. CDR3 residues: CSARDTPYEQYF. In DNA, the CDR3 is TGCAGTGCTAGAGACACGCCGTACGAGCAGTACTTC. This chain connects TRBV20-1 to TRBJ2-7, with no clear D. The germline V gene encodes CDR1 DFQATT and CDR2 SNEGSKA (reference sequence). Trimming removed 0 bases from V and 4 bases from J, with 7 bases in between. The CDR3 has 12 residues.